This is a list of T cell receptor beta chains from one sample in a study of T cells in localized non-small cell lung cancer. The data were produced by immunoSEQ multiplex PCR, yet TCRdb's version contains in-frame clones alone and is incomplete. The table records about 62,000 clones, roughly 76% of them present only once. This sample comprised PBMCs, obtained before any cancer treatment. Receptors were obtained from a man aged 35 to 70 with stage II lung adenocarcinoma. CDR3s include the opening cysteine and the closing phenylalanine or tryptophan. Fields, in order: V gene, D gene, J gene, clone size, CDR3 protein, CDR3 DNA. D genes are given only for firm matches. Expanded clones are given a class, and other clones once, few, many or no size at all.

TRBV7-9	TRBD1	TRBJ1-5	once	CASSPDRLNQPQHF	TGTGCCAGCAGCCCGGACAGGTTAAATCAGCCCCAGCATTTT
TRBV11-2	NA	TRBJ1-1	few	CASSLGGTGWTEAFF	TGTGCCAGCAGCTTAGGAGGGACGGGTTGGACTGAAGCTTTCTTT
TRBV4-1	TRBD1	TRBJ2-1	NA	CASSQGQGRGRIF	TGCGCCAGCAGCCAAGGACAGGGCAGAGGAAGAATCTTC
TRBV9	NA	TRBJ2-5	NA	CASSPPDGLETQYF	TGTGCCAGCAGCCCCCCGGACGGCCTGGAGACCCAGTACTTC
TRBV11-2	TRBD1	TRBJ1-2	NA	CASSLDRGDYTF	TGTGCCAGCAGCCTAGACAGGGGAGACTACACCTTC
TRBV7-9	TRBD1	TRBJ2-7	NA	CASSLGTGVNYEQYF	TGTGCCAGCAGCTTGGGAACAGGGGTTAATTACGAGCAGTACTTC
TRBV5-5	NA	TRBJ1-5	NA	CASSLGTDQPQHF	TGTGCCAGCAGCTTAGGGACGGATCAGCCCCAGCATTTT
TRBV14	NA	TRBJ1-3	NA	CASSQGTAGNTIYF	TGTGCCAGCAGCCAAGGGACTGCTGGAAACACCATATATTTT
TRBV21-1	NA	TRBJ1-5	NA	CASSKGDTIASVDQPQHF	TGTGCCAGCAGCAAGGGCGACACGATAGCTTCGGTTGATCAGCCCCAGCATTTT
TRBV21-1	NA	TRBJ2-1	NA	CASSKSRTSGEQFF	TGTGCCAGCAGCAAAAGCAGGACTAGCGGCGAGCAGTTCTTC
TRBV7-2	TRBD1	TRBJ2-1	NA	CASRPTGGSYNEQFF	TGTGCCAGCAGGCCGACAGGGGGCTCCTACAATGAGCAGTTCTTC
TRBV6-1	NA	TRBJ1-2	NA	CASTDGRYGYTF	TGTGCCTCGACGGATGGCAGGTATGGCTACACCTTC
TRBV9	NA	TRBJ1-1	NA	CASSVGGGAQPREAFF	TGTGCCAGCAGCGTAGGAGGGGGGGCCCAACCACGTGAAGCTTTCTTT
TRBV14	TRBD1	TRBJ2-2	few	CASSIGGSFTGELFF	TGTGCCAGCAGCATAGGGGGCAGCTTCACCGGGGAGCTGTTTTTT
TRBV2	TRBD2	TRBJ2-5	NA	CASRGLAGSETQYF	TGTGCCAGCAGGGGACTAGCGGGTTCGGAGACCCAGTACTTC
TRBV4-3	NA	TRBJ2-6	NA	CASSQEAASGANVLTF	TGCGCCAGCAGCCAAGAGGCAGCCTCTGGGGCCAACGTCCTGACTTTC
TRBV16	NA	TRBJ2-2	medium-sized	CASSQQQGGTGELFF	TGTGCCAGCAGCCAACAACAGGGCGGCACCGGGGAGCTGTTTTTT
TRBV10-3	TRBD2	TRBJ2-1	NA	CAIGRLADNEQFF	TGTGCCATCGGGAGACTAGCGGACAATGAGCAGTTCTTC
TRBV4-1	TRBD1	TRBJ1-5	NA	CASSYRTGENQPQHF	TGCGCCAGCAGCTACCGGACAGGGGAAAATCAGCCCCAGCATTTT
TRBV7-6	TRBD1	TRBJ1-1	NA	CASSQGQGGNTEAFF	TGTGCCAGCAGCCAGGGACAGGGGGGGAACACTGAAGCTTTCTTT
TRBV7-3	TRBD2	TRBJ2-2	NA	CASSLSGSYTGELFF	TGTGCCAGCAGCCTGAGCGGGAGTTACACCGGGGAGCTGTTTTTT
TRBV9	TRBD1	TRBJ2-1	NA	CASSVGQGNGEQFF	TGTGCCAGCAGCGTAGGACAGGGGAACGGAGAGCAGTTCTTC
TRBV25-1	TRBD2	TRBJ2-1	NA	CASSEFGGSYNEQFF	TGTGCCAGCAGTGAATTTGGCGGGAGCTACAATGAGCAGTTCTTC
TRBV9	TRBD2	TRBJ2-1	NA	CASSLTGTSGTEQFF	TGTGCCAGCAGCTTAACCGGGACTAGCGGGACTGAGCAGTTCTTC
TRBV6-1	TRBD1	TRBJ1-2	NA	CASSDGGQGYGGYTF	TGTGCCAGCAGTGATGGGGGACAGGGGTACGGTGGCTACACCTTC
TRBV19	TRBD2	TRBJ2-7	NA	CASSELAGREQYF	TGTGCCAGTAGCGAACTAGCGGGTAGGGAGCAGTACTTC
TRBV28	TRBD2	TRBJ2-7	few	CASSSTSGRVGYEQYF	TGTGCCAGCAGCTCGACTAGCGGGAGGGTAGGCTACGAGCAGTACTTC
TRBV6-5	NA	TRBJ1-5	NA	CASSYSIHSNQPQHF	TGTGCCAGCAGTTACTCGATACATAGCAATCAGCCCCAGCATTTT